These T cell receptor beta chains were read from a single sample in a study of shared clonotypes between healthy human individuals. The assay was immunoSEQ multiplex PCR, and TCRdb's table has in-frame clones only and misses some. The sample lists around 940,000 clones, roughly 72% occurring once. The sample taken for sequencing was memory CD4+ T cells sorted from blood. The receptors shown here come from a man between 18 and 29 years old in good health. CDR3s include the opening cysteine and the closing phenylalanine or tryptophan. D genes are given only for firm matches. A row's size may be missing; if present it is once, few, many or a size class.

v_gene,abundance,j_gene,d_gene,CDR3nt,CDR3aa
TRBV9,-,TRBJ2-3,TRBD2,TGTGCCAGCAGCGTAGCGGCGGGAGTTGGGACAGATACGCAGTATTTT,CASSVAAGVGTDTQYF
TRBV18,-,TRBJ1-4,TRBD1,TGTGCCAGCTCACCCTCCGGGACAGCGGTGGGAAAACTGTTTTTT,CASSPSGTAVGKLFF
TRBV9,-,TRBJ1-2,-,TGTGCCAGCAGCGCAGGCCAGGGGTTCAACTATGGCTACACCTTC,CASSAGQGFNYGYTF
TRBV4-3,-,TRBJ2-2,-,TGCGCCAGCAGCCAAGATACCGGGGTTCACACCGGGGAGCTGTTTTTT,CASSQDTGVHTGELFF
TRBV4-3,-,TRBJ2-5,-,TGCGCCAGCAGCCAAGGTGGGAGGCAGGGCCAAGAGACCCAGTACTTC,CASSQGGRQGQETQYF
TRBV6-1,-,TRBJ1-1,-,TGTGCCAGCAGCGATACGAGAGGCACTGAAGCTTTCTTT,CASSDTRGTEAFF
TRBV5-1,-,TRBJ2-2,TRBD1,TGCGCCAGCAGCCCTCCTAGGACAGGGGGCGCGAACACCGGGGAGCTGTTTTTT,CASSPPRTGGANTGELFF
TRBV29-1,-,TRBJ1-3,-,TGCAGCGTTGAAGATTCTACCCTCTCTGGAAACACCATATATTTT,CSVEDSTLSGNTIYF
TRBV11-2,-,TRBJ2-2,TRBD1,TGTGCCAGCAGCCTGGTCAGGGTACAGGGGGGAGACACCGGGGAGCTGTTTTTT,CASSLVRVQGGDTGELFF
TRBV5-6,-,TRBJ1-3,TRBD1,TGTGCCAGCACCCTGTCCCGGGACAGGTTCTCTGGAAACACCATATATTTT,CASTLSRDRFSGNTIYF
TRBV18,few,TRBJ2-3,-,TGTGCCAGCTCACCACCGGTCTCAGATACGCAGTATTTT,CASSPPVSDTQYF
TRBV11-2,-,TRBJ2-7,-,TGTGCCAGCAGCTTAGAGGGTCGATCCTACGAGCAGTACTTC,CASSLEGRSYEQYF
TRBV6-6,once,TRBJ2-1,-,TGTGCCAGCAGTGACTCCGGGCTCCCCGGTGAGCAGTTCTTC,CASSDSGLPGEQFF
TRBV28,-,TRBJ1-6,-,TGTGCCAGCAGCCCCGGCGGGGTGGGCTCCTATAATTCACCCCTCCACTTT,CASSPGGVGSYNSPLHF
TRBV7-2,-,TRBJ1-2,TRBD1,TGTGCCAGCAGTCTCGGACAGGGGGGGAACTATGGCTACACCTTC,CASSLGQGGNYGYTF
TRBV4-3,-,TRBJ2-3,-,TGCGCCAGCAGCCAAATACTAACGGAGGATACGCAGTATTTT,CASSQILTEDTQYF
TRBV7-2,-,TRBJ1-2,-,TGTGCCAGCAGCTTAGATCGACGGTATGGCTACACCTTC,CASSLDRRYGYTF